This T cell receptor (beta chain) stems from a study of blood T cell repertoires in COVID-19. Overall study context: Both acute and convalescent COVID-19 samples were obtained from the United States, Italy and Spain. PBMCs, B-cell-depleted T cells, or T cells were the source of the cDNA or gDNA that made up the material.

The repertoire was sequenced with immunoSEQ multiplex PCR; TCRdb's copy has only in-frame clones and lacks some. This sample has around 260,000 clones, with 75% to 90% found just once. CDR3 length: 11 residues. Germline lookup yields CDR1 MDHEN and CDR2 SYDVKM. V shed 8 bases and J shed 9 bases, with 13 bases lying between them. The chain is built from TRBV28 and TRBJ1-1; possible D gene TRBD1, 5 bases. The receptor's source is a man between 25 and 39 years old with acute or convalescent COVID-19. Sample: peripheral blood. The CDR3 reads CASYLMGQAFF. The CDR3 region has the DNA TGTGCCAGCTATCTTATGGGGCAAGCTTTCTTT.